The clone carrying this T cell receptor beta chain was recorded a few times. The data stem from a study of T-cell memory formation after mild COVID-19. TCRdb itself ran the 5' RACE reads through MiXCR, one entry per CDR3 protein. Here the sample spans under 300,000 distinct CDR3 sequences, about 16% being singletons. CDR1 and CDR2 (germline): DFQATT, SNEGSKA (reference sequence). CDR3 length equals 15 residues. V was clipped by 0 bases and J by 0 bases, with 9 bases between them. This chain connects TRBV20-1 to TRBJ1-3; unclear D gene. Sequencing was carried out using PBMCs or a T cell subset sorted from them (not recorded which). This sequence originates from a man between 18 and 35 years old who had mild COVID-19 (a few samples of this study predate the infection). Cell type and time point are not known. The CDR3 bases are TGCAGTGCTAGAGACGGACGGCACTCTGGAAACACCATATATTTT. Protein: CSARDGRHSGNTIYF.